This T cell receptor beta chain was sequenced for a study of blood T cell repertoires in COVID-19. In the study overall: Researchers got acute and convalescent COVID-19 samples from the United States, Italy and Spain. Sample material is recorded as cDNA or gDNA derived from T cells, B-cell-depleted T cells, or PBMCs.

In the original processing: It was from reference gene primer amplification that nucleated cell counts were estimated. Data came from immunoSEQ multiplex PCR; TCRdb stores just in-frame clones and leaves some out. V and J calls and clone size are copied from that table; D and trimming were computed from the DNA. The data hold some 230,000 clones, with approximately 90% observed a single time. The V end was cut by 4 bases, the J end by 5 bases, with 11 bases between. Germline values: CDR1 KGHSH, CDR2 LQKENI. The CDR3 runs to 13 residues. Sequenced: peripheral blood. This sequence originates from a woman aged 50 to 60 with COVID-19, enrolled during active disease. This chain links TRBV18 with TRBJ2-5; weak D call: TRBD1 (6 bases). The DNA for the CDR3 is TGTGCCAGCTCACAACAGGGCCGGGAGACCCAGTACTTC. Amino acid sequence: CASSQQGRETQYF.